This T cell receptor beta chain was found in a study of T cells after yellow fever vaccination. 5'RACE template switching added a universal primer site and UMIs to TCR cDNA. TCRdb called the 5' RACE reads again in MiXCR, with one record for every CDR3 protein. The repertoire includes about 85,000 distinct CDR3 sequences, 13% of them detected once, and roughly 25% sits in the top ten. This clonotype has only a few counts. This TCR derives from a man between 18 and 35 years old who received the YFV17D yellow fever vaccine. Sequences were derived from CD8+ T cells not binding an NS4B(214-222) dextramer, sorted from PBMCs, sampled more than 20 days after the first yellow fever vaccination.

CDR3 region: CASSKGTGGPQETQYF. Written as DNA, the CDR3 is TGTGCCAGCAGCAAAGGGACAGGGGGTCCCCAAGAGACCCAGTACTTC. The chain couples TRBV9 to TRBJ2-5; TRBD1 matches 11 bases. Trimming cost V 4 bases and J 1 base; bases outside gene matches: 6. This CDR3 has 16 amino acids. Germline loops: CDR1 SGDLS, CDR2 YYNGEE. Variable domain in full (rest from reference TRBV9 and TRBJ2-5): DSGVTQTPKHLITATGQRVTLRCSPRSGDLSVYWYQQSLDQGLQFLIQYYNGEERAKGNILERFSAQQFPDLHSELNLSSLELGDSALYFCASSKGTGGPQETQYFGPGTRLLVL.